The 31 T cell receptor beta chains reported below all come from one sample, sequenced in a study of technical replicates of blood from several donors. TCRdb's copy holds only in-frame clones and misses some; the assay was immunoSEQ multiplex PCR. Of more than 80,000 clones listed, roughly 96% are singletons. Source material: T cells isolated from PBMCs. These receptors all come from a human donor in good health.

The chain carries TRBV7-2 and TRBJ2-7, with a possible D match to TRBD1 (5 bases). CDR1 and CDR2 (germline): SGHTA, FQGNSA. V shed 2 bases and J shed 2 bases, with 13 bases lying between them. This CDR3 contains 15 residues. The CDR3, as DNA: TGTGCCAGCAGCTTACCTGGCAGGGAACCCTACGAGCAGTACTTC. This encodes CASSLPGREPYEQYF.

This rearrangement joins TRBV11-3 to TRBJ2-1; 11 bases align to TRBD2. Germline V gene sequence: CDR1 SGHNT, CDR2 YENEEA. V gave up 1 base and J gave up 5 bases; unmatched junction bases: 7. The CDR3 loop spans 17 amino acids. CDR3 DNA sequence: TGTGCCAGCAGCTTAGTATTGGGACTAGCGGCTAACAATGAGCAGTTCTTC. Translated, it gives CASSLVLGLAANNEQFF.

The V and J genes are TRBV6-1 and TRBJ1-2; 8 nucleotides agree with TRBD1. Trimming took 7 bases from V and 2 from J; bases not matched to a gene: 3. The length of the CDR3 is 13 residues. Germline assignment: CDR1 MNHNS and CDR2 SASEGT. The CDR3 DNA reads as TGTGCCAGCAATAACAGGGGGAACTATGGCTACACCTTC. Translation: CASNNRGNYGYTF.

This chain joins TRBV28 and TRBJ2-7; 7 positions agree with TRBD2. Germline CDR1 reads MDHEN; CDR2 reads SYDVKM. The CDR3 loop spans 14 amino acids. With 3 bases clipped from V and 3 bases from J, the junction kept 5 bases outside the gene matches. The DNA of the CDR3 is TGTGCCAGCAGTTTTTTTTCGGGGGGCTACGAGCAGTACTTC. Amino acids: CASSFFSGGYEQYF.

This chain connects TRBV7-2 to TRBJ1-2, with D tentatively TRBD1 (5 bases). V shed 8 bases and J shed 3 bases, with 13 bases lying between them. CDR1 and CDR2 from the germline V gene are SGHTA and FQGNSA. CDR3 length: 13 residues. In DNA form, the CDR3 reads TGTGCCAGCGCACCCCTAGGGGACTATGGCTACACCTTC. It yields the protein CASAPLGDYGYTF.

The chain links TRBV19 to TRBJ2-7, with TRBD2 as a possible D gene (6 bases). This CDR3 has 16 amino acids. Germline V lookup: CDR1 LNHDA, CDR2 SQIVND (reference sequence). V was clipped by 5 bases and J by 3 bases, with 20 bases between them. The CDR3, as DNA: TGTGCCAGTAGTGTCCAAGTAGCGGTTGGGGACTACGAGCAGTACTTC. As protein: CASSVQVAVGDYEQYF. Filled out from reference TRBV19 and TRBJ2-7, the complete variable domain reads DGGITQSPKYLFRKEGQNVTLSCEQNLNHDAMYWYRQDPGQGLRLIYYSQIVNDFQKGDIAEGYSVSREKKESFPLTVTSAQKNPTAFYLCASSVQVAVGDYEQYFGPGTRLTVT.

This chain joins TRBV10-3 and TRBJ1-1; D is perhaps TRBD1 (5 bases). The germline gives CDR1 ENHRY, CDR2 SYGVKD. The CDR3 contains 15 residues. The germline V and J ends were trimmed by 3 bases and 4 bases, with 15 bases remaining between them. This chain's CDR3 is CAISDDYSGRTEAFF. The CDR3 nucleotides read TGTGCCATCAGTGACGATTACTCAGGGCGCACTGAAGCTTTCTTT.

CDR3 bases: TGCGCCACCCTAGACCGCTATAGCAATCAGCCCCAGCATTTT. Its protein product is CATLDRYSNQPQHF. This chain connects TRBV10-2 to TRBJ1-5, with D hard to call. Germline loops: CDR1 WSHSY, CDR2 SAAADI. Trimming stripped 10 bases from V and 0 bases from J, with 13 bases between. The CDR3 length is 14 residues.

This sequence joins TRBV19 and TRBJ2-7, with D unclear. This CDR3 has 16 residues. The germline CDR1 and CDR2 sequences are LNHDA and SQIVND (reference sequence). V lost 6 bases and J 0 bases, leaving 18 bases between the germline ends. CDR3 nucleotides: TGTGCCAGTAGAATGTTCAGGTCTTACCTCTCCTACGAGCAGTACTTC. This sequence encodes CASRMFRSYLSYEQYF.

The chain employs TRBV7-3 and TRBJ2-5; a possible D gene is TRBD2 (5 bases). The germline V and J ends were trimmed by 3 bases and 3 bases, with 11 bases remaining between them. Germline V gene data show CDR1 as SGHTA and CDR2 as FQGTGA. This CDR3 is 14 amino acids long. The CDR3 sequence is CASSFEGGEETQYF. Written as DNA, the CDR3 is TGTGCCAGCAGCTTTGAGGGTGGGGAAGAGACCCAGTACTTC.

This chain connects TRBV7-6 to TRBJ2-5; 7 bases match TRBD1. The junction had 9 bases not matched to a gene; V was cut back by 5 bases and J by 6 bases. The CDR3 has 14 residues. Germline V gene data show CDR1 as SGHVS and CDR2 as FNYEAQ. The CDR3 region has the DNA TGTGCCAGCAGCGAGCAGGGGGAGAGGAAGACCCAGTACTTC. It translates to CASSEQGERKTQYF.

This chain connects TRBV6-5 to TRBJ2-7; 8 bases agree with TRBD1. Germline trimming cut 10 bases from V and 0 bases from J; bases unmatched to any gene: 8. This CDR3 region has 14 residues. Germline lookup yields CDR1 MNHEY and CDR2 SVGAGI. CDR3 sequence (DNA): TGTGCCACCGGGACAGGATCCTTCTCCTACGAGCAGTACTTC. It translates to CATGTGSFSYEQYF.

V usage is TRBV27 and J usage is TRBJ2-3; no reliable D call. This CDR3 is 14 amino acids long. Per the germline V gene, CDR1 is MNHEY and CDR2 is SMNVEV (reference sequence). The V and J ends lost 2 bases and 1 base respectively, with 7 bases between them. CDR3 in amino acids: CASSLQYGTDTQYF. The DNA of the CDR3 is TGTGCCAGCAGTTTACAGTATGGCACAGATACGCAGTATTTT.

The rearrangement joins TRBV10-1 to TRBJ2-1; 10 bases fit TRBD2. The trim removed 0 bases at V and 6 bases at J, leaving 2 bases unmatched. Germline CDR1 WNHNN, CDR2 SYGVQD (reference sequence). The CDR3 length is 15 residues. The CDR3 sequence: CASSESSGRANEQFF. CDR3 nucleotides: TGCGCCAGCAGTGAGTCCAGCGGGAGGGCCAATGAGCAGTTCTTC.

This chain joins TRBV5-5 and TRBJ2-5; D ambiguous. Looked up from germline, CDR1 is SGHKS and CDR2 is YYEKEE (reference sequence). The V and J ends lost 0 bases and 2 bases respectively, with 5 bases between them. The CDR3 has 13 residues. For the CDR3, the DNA is TGTGCCAGCAGCTTGGTGTCTCAAGAGACCCAGTACTTC. This encodes CASSLVSQETQYF.

This chain links TRBV5-5 with TRBJ2-7; 7 positions agree with TRBD2. This CDR3 contains 12 residues. V shed 4 bases and J 2 bases; nucleotides not matched to a gene: 0. Germline CDR1 and CDR2: SGHKS and YYEKEE (reference sequence). The CDR3 region has the DNA TGTGCCAGCAGCGGGAGGGCCTACGAGCAGTACTTC. The encoded protein is CASSGRAYEQYF. Full variable domain (remainder filled in from reference TRBV5-5 and TRBJ2-7): DAGVTQSPTHLIKTRGQQVTLRCSPISGHKSVSWYQQVLGQGPQFIFQYYEKEERGRGNFPDRFSARQFPNYSSELNVNALLLGDSALYLCASSGRAYEQYFGPGTRLTVT.

This chain uses TRBV7-9 with TRBJ2-7; TRBD1 aligns across 10 bases. Germline CDR1 and CDR2: SEHNR and FQNEAQ (reference sequence). The CDR3 spans 14 residues. V was pared by 1 base and J by 6 bases, with 3 bases of the junction left unmatched. In DNA, the CDR3 is TGTGCCAGCAGCTTAGGGGGACAGGGGTCCGAGCAGTACTTC. This translates into CASSLGGQGSEQYF.

The rearrangement joins TRBV4-2 to TRBJ2-3; D call uncertain. The CDR3 length is 14 residues. Trimming cost V 0 bases and J 0 bases, with 4 bases left between them. From germline, CDR1 is LGHNA and CDR2 YNFKEQ. CDR3 DNA sequence: TGTGCCAGCAGCCAAGAGACTAGCACAGATACGCAGTATTTT. This gives the protein CASSQETSTDTQYF.

The V and J genes are TRBV5-4 and TRBJ2-2, with 8 nucleotides matching TRBD1. V lost 4 bases, J lost 7 bases, and 9 bases stayed unmatched. The CDR3 runs 15 residues. Germline CDR1 reads SGHNT; CDR2 reads YYREEE (reference sequence). CDR3 residues: CASSLRDRRSGELFF. For the CDR3, the DNA is TGTGCCAGCAGCCTCCGGGACAGGCGGAGCGGGGAGCTGTTTTTT. Together with reference TRBV5-4 and TRBJ2-2, the CDR3 gives the full variable domain: ETGVTQSPTHLIKTRGQQVTLRCSSQSGHNTVSWYQQALGQGPQFIFQYYREEENGRGNFPPRFSGLQFPNYSSELNVNALELDDSALYLCASSLRDRRSGELFFGEGSRLTVL.

The V gene is TRBV2, the J gene TRBJ2-4, with TRBD2 matching over 9 bases. The germline CDR1 and CDR2 sequences are SNHLY and FYNNEI. The CDR3 has 17 residues. Unmatched junction bases numbered 7, after V lost 3 bases and J lost 1 base. CDR3 amino acids: CASSEEAGGLAKNIQYF. CDR3 sequence (DNA): TGTGCCAGCAGTGAGGAGGCGGGGGGGTTGGCCAAAAACATTCAGTACTTC.

This rearrangement joins TRBV7-8 to TRBJ2-7; D possibly corresponds to TRBD2 (6 bases). Deletions cut 6 bases from V and 2 bases from J, with 11 bases between. The CDR3 extends over 13 amino acids. Germline-derived CDR1 and CDR2 are SGHVS and FQNEAQ. For the CDR3, the DNA is TGTGCCAGCAGTCCCGCGGGGCCCTACGAGCAGTACTTC. Protein: CASSPAGPYEQYF.

The V and J genes are TRBV5-6 and TRBJ1-2; 7 nucleotides align to TRBD1. Germline loops: CDR1 SGHDT, CDR2 YYEEEE. CDR3 size: 13 residues. The trim removed 3 bases at V and 8 bases at J, leaving 7 bases unmatched. The CDR3 region is CASSSTGVEGYTF. As DNA, the CDR3 is TGTGCCAGCAGCTCTACAGGGGTGGAAGGCTACACCTTC.

V usage is TRBV29-1 and J usage is TRBJ1-1; tentatively, D is TRBD1 (5 bases). Trimming pared 5 bases from V and 1 base from J, leaving 11 bases between. Germline assignment: CDR1 SQVTM and CDR2 ANQGSEA. The CDR3 totals 13 residues. The CDR3 DNA reads as TGCAGCGTTTCCTGGGGCGCGAACACTGAAGCTTTCTTT. Translation gives CSVSWGANTEAFF.

This chain connects TRBV2 to TRBJ2-1, with 10 nucleotides matching TRBD2. The junction had 4 bases not matched to a gene; V was cut back by 7 bases and J by 1 base. The V gene's germline CDR1 is SNHLY and CDR2 FYNNEI. The CDR3 consists of 15 residues. DNA of the CDR3: TGTGCCAGCATGGGGACTAGCGCGTCCTACAATGAGCAGTTCTTC. Residues: CASMGTSASYNEQFF.

Here the CDR3 DNA reads TGTGCCAGCAGTGCATCAGGGGGCAATCAGCCCCAGCATTTT. This sequence encodes CASSASGGNQPQHF. J is TRBJ1-5 and V is TRBV6-4, with a tentative D call TRBD1 (6 bases). The V gene's germline CDR1 is MRHNA and CDR2 SNTAGT. CDR3 length: 14 residues. Trimming left V 4 bases short and J 2 bases short, with 9 bases between.

The V call is TRBV6-6, the J call TRBJ1-1; D gene ambiguous. Per the germline V gene, CDR1 is MNHNY and CDR2 is SVGAGI (reference sequence). The V and J ends lost 2 bases and 1 base respectively, with 11 bases between them. The CDR3 has 15 residues. CDR3 sequence: CASSYIRYGNTEAFF. CDR3 bases: TGTGCCAGCAGTTACATCAGGTACGGGAACACTGAAGCTTTCTTT.

The gene calls are TRBV11-3 and TRBJ2-1; 10 bases are shared with TRBD2. J was trimmed by 6 bases and V by 0 bases; bases with no gene match: 5. The germline gives CDR1 SGHNT, CDR2 YENEEA. The CDR3 runs to 16 residues. Written as DNA, the CDR3 is TGTGCCAGCAGCTTAGATTGGGCTAGCGGGAGCAATGAGCAGTTCTTC. It is translated as CASSLDWASGSNEQFF.

The chain combines TRBV7-2 with TRBJ1-2; D unclear. This CDR3 spans 15 amino acids. Deletions cut 2 bases from V and 3 bases from J, with 13 bases between. Germline CDR1 is SGHTA and CDR2 is FQGNSA. The CDR3 bases are TGTGCCAGCAGCTTATATTTGGTGGGCGACTATGGCTACACCTTC. Residues: CASSLYLVGDYGYTF.

The sample holds one count of this clone. The chain links TRBV29-1 to TRBJ1-1; possible D gene TRBD1, 5 bases. Germline values: CDR1 SQVTM, CDR2 ANQGSEA. Trimming took off 4 bases at V and 2 bases at J, with 20 bases between the two ends. This CDR3 has 16 amino acids. The CDR3 here is CSVALEGEGANTEAFF. The CDR3 DNA follows: TGCAGCGTTGCACTTGAAGGGGAAGGAGCCAACACTGAAGCTTTCTTT.

This chain connects TRBV5-1 to TRBJ2-1, with unresolved D. V dropped 0 bases and J dropped 8 bases, with 12 bases sitting between them. Germline CDR1 reads SGHRS; CDR2 reads YFSETQ. The length of the CDR3 is 14 residues. The CDR3 DNA sequence: TGCGCCAGCAGCTTGGTGCCAGAAATGGATGAGCAGTTCTTC. Its translation: CASSLVPEMDEQFF.

The chain joins TRBV4-1 to TRBJ1-3; 10 nucleotides align to TRBD1. Unmatched junction bases numbered 3, after V lost 3 bases and J lost 4 bases. This CDR3 region has 15 residues. CDR1 is MGHRA and CDR2 is YSYEKL in the germline V gene. In DNA form, the CDR3 reads TGCGCCAGCAGCCAGGGGACAGGGGTAGGAAACACCATATATTTT. This sequence encodes CASSQGTGVGNTIYF.